This note documents a single TCR beta chain sequence. Its cognate antigen is unknown. This entry comes from a study of T cells in Graves' hyperthyroidism and ophthalmopathy. The study's findings and limits: Stable hyperthyroidism and ophthalmopathy were separated using 13 V-J signatures.

Amplification of TCR beta CDR3 regions used RNA as the template. RT-PCR in the first round (using the HTBI primer set) targeted the TCR CDR3. TCRdb re-called the multiplex PCR reads with MiXCR, one entry per CDR3 protein. The repertoire consists of about 640,000 distinct CDR3 sequences, with about 45% occurring once and the leading ten covering under 8%. Input material: peripheral blood or thyroid tissue (not recorded which). The TCR originated in an adult man with Graves' disease, either hyperthyroidism or ophthalmopathy (not recorded which).

CDR3: CASSLEEGNSPLHF. CDR3 DNA sequence: TGTGCCAGCAGCTTAGAGGAGGGGAATTCACCCCTCCACTTT. This sequence joins TRBV7-2 and TRBJ1-6; tentatively, D is TRBD1 (5 bases). V was shortened by 1 base and J by 7 bases, with 8 bases between the two germline ends. CDR1 and CDR2 from the germline V gene are SGHTA and FQGNSA. The CDR3 sequence is 14 residues long.